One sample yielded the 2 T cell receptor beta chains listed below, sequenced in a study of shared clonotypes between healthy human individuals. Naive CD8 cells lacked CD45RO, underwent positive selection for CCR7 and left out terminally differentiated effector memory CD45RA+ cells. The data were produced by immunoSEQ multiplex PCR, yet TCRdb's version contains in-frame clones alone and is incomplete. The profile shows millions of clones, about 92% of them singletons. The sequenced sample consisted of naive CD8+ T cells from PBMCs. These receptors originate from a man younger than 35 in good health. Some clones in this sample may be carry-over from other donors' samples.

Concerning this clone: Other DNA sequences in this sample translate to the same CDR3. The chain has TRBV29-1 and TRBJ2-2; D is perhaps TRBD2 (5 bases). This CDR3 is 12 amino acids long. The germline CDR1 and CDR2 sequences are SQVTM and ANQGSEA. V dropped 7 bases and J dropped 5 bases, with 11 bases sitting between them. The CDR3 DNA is TGCAGCGCTCGTCGGGGAACCGGGGAGCTGTTTTTT. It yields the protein CSARRGTGELFF.

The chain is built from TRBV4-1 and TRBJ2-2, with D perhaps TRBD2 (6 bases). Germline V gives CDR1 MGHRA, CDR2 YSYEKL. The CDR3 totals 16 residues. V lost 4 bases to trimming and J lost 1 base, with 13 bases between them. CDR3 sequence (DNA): TGCGCCAGCAGCCCCAAGGGAGCGGGGAACACCGGGGAGCTGTTTTTT. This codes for CASSPKGAGNTGELFF.